The 29 T cell receptor beta chains given below trace back to one sample, sequenced in a study of human T cells and chemical hapten exposure. Each CDR3 protein gets one entry after TCRdb re-called the RACE reads with MiXCR. The data contain 80,000 to 95,000 distinct CDR3 sequences, around a tenth of them seen just once; the ten biggest clones take up more than 1.5%. Time point in this sample: patch test 2, 6 weeks after DPC sensitization. Treatment denoted: therapeutic diphenylcyclopropenone sensitization with weekly scalp DPC. This material consisted of whole blood, taken in connection with sensitization to the hapten diphenylcyclopropenone (DPC). The receptors shown here come from a man between 18 and 35 years old with alopecia areata. Some clones in this sample may be carry-over from other donors' samples.

The chain is built from TRBV7-3 and TRBJ1-1; maybe TRBD1 (6 bases). CDR1 is SGHTA, CDR2 FQGTGA, per germline. The CDR3 runs 15 residues. Trimming took off 3 bases at V and 1 base at J, with 12 bases between the two ends. This chain's CDR3 is CASSFSWTANTEAFF. Here the CDR3 DNA reads TGTGCCAGCAGCTTTTCCTGGACAGCGAACACTGAAGCTTTCTTT.

J is TRBJ2-3 and V is TRBV4-3; D is tentatively TRBD1 or TRBD2 (5 bases each). Trimming removed 3 bases from V and 3 bases from J, with 19 bases in between. CDR3 length equals 17 residues. In germline, CDR1 is LGHNA, CDR2 YSLEER. The DNA of the CDR3 is TGCGCCAGCAGCCAGTATGGGGACCGTCTAACGACAGATACGCAGTATTTT. This encodes CASSQYGDRLTTDTQYF.

This clonotype has just a few counts. The rearrangement links TRBV5-5 to TRBJ1-1, with a possible D match to TRBD1 (5 bases). Germline V gene data show CDR1 as SGHKS and CDR2 as YYEKEE (reference sequence). V lost 1 base and J 4 bases, leaving 8 bases between the germline ends. CDR3 length: 13 residues. This CDR3 is CASSLLGVTEAFF. CDR3 bases: TGTGCCAGCAGCTTGTTAGGGGTCACTGAAGCTTTCTTT.

This clonotype was detected many times. The chain couples TRBV7-9 to TRBJ1-1; 8 nucleotides align to TRBD1. V lost 5 bases and J lost 0; bases outside the gene matches: 8. CDR1 is SEHNR and CDR2 is FQNEAQ in the germline V gene (reference sequence). The CDR3 is 16 amino acids. DNA of the CDR3: TGTGCCAGCAGCCCCCGGGACAGGCTTTTGAACACTGAAGCTTTCTTT. It codes for CASSPRDRLLNTEAFF. The whole variable domain, remainder taken from reference TRBV7-9 and TRBJ1-1, is DTGVSQNPRHKITKRGQNVTFRCDPISEHNRLYWYRQTLGQGPEFLTYFQNEAQLEKSRLLSDRFSAERPKGSFSTLEIQRTEQGDSAMYLCASSPRDRLLNTEAFFGQGTRLTVV.

This clonotype was recorded a few times. The rearrangement links TRBV11-3 to TRBJ2-1; TRBD2 matches 10 bases. V shed 5 bases, J shed 2 bases, and the junction held 6 bases outside the gene matches. Looked up from germline, CDR1 is SGHNT and CDR2 is YENEEA. This CDR3 has 16 residues. The CDR3 here is CASSHRTSGPYNEQFF. The CDR3 coding sequence is TGTGCCAGCAGCCATCGGACTAGCGGACCCTACAATGAGCAGTTCTTC. The full variable domain, rest sourced from reference TRBV11-3 and TRBJ2-1, is EAGVVQSPRYKIIEKKQPVAFWCNPISGHNTLYWYLQNLGQGPELLIRYENEEAVDDSQLPKDRFSAERLKGVDSTLKIQPAELGDSAVYLCASSHRTSGPYNEQFFGPGTRLTVL.

This clonotype was recorded a few times. The rearrangement links TRBV3-1 to TRBJ1-1, with D hard to call. Germline loops: CDR1 LGHDT, CDR2 YNNKEL (reference sequence). Deletions cut 0 bases from V and 0 bases from J, with 8 bases between. This CDR3 is built from 15 residues. The CDR3 protein is CASSQEGFMNTEAFF. CDR3 sequence (DNA): TGTGCCAGCAGCCAAGAAGGATTCATGAACACTGAAGCTTTCTTT.

This rearrangement joins TRBV7-6 to TRBJ2-7; TRBD2 matches 9 bases. V was clipped by 3 bases and J by 1 base; unmatched bases: 4. The CDR3 extends over 15 amino acids. Germline V gives CDR1 SGHVS, CDR2 FNYEAQ. The DNA for the CDR3 is TGTGCCAGCAGCTTGACTAGCGGCTCTTCCTACGAGCAGTACTTC. Protein sequence: CASSLTSGSSYEQYF.

This clonotype was seen at least ten times. The chain employs TRBV12-3 or TRBV12-4 and TRBJ2-2, with a weak D call TRBD2 (6 bases). This CDR3 has 14 amino acids. The V end was cut by 6 bases, the J end by 4 bases, with 12 bases between. This CDR3 is CASSGDSGTGELFF. The CDR3 DNA reads as TGTGCCAGCAGCGGGGACTCAGGCACCGGGGAGCTGTTTTTT.

This clonotype was seen a few times. The chain employs TRBV5-1 and TRBJ2-5; tentatively, D is TRBD1 (6 bases). CDR3 length equals 13 residues. The germline V gene encodes CDR1 SGHRS and CDR2 YFSETQ. The ends were cut back, 4 bases at V and 2 bases at J, with 9 bases in the middle. CDR3 sequence (DNA): TGCGCCAGCAGCAACGGACAGCAAGAGACCCAGTACTTC. This encodes CASSNGQQETQYF.

The V gene is TRBV7-3, the J gene TRBJ2-3, with D perhaps being TRBD1 or TRBD2 (5 bases each). Germline-derived CDR1 and CDR2 are SGHTA and FQGTGA. The CDR3 length is 13 residues. V lost 2 bases and J 7 bases, leaving 10 bases between the germline ends. The CDR3 region is CASSLPGLNTQYF. The CDR3 DNA follows: TGTGCCAGCAGCTTACCGGGGCTAAATACGCAGTATTTT. Filled out from reference TRBV7-3 and TRBJ2-3, the complete variable domain reads GAGVSQTPSNKVTEKGKYVELRCDPISGHTALYWYRQSLGQGPEFLIYFQGTGAADDSGLPNDRFFAVRPEGSVSTLKIQRTERGDSAVYLCASSLPGLNTQYFGPGTRLTVL.

This clonotype was counted many times. This chain connects TRBV3-1 to TRBJ1-1; D is undetermined. Trimming cost V 0 bases and J 10 bases, with 12 bases left between them. The CDR3 runs 13 residues. Germline V lookup: CDR1 LGHDT, CDR2 YNNKEL (reference sequence). The CDR3: CASSQDERSVAFF. In DNA, the CDR3 is TGTGCCAGCAGCCAAGATGAGAGGAGTGTAGCTTTCTTT.

This clonotype was recorded a few times. This chain joins TRBV20-1 and TRBJ2-7; D remains ambiguous. V was trimmed by 5 bases and J by 5 bases, leaving 16 bases between them. The CDR3 has 13 residues. Germline CDR1 is DFQATT and CDR2 is SNEGSKA (reference sequence). CDR3 bases: TGCAGTGCTCGAATCCCCCGATTCAACGAGCAGTACTTC. This gives the protein CSARIPRFNEQYF.

The J gene is TRBJ2-4, the V gene TRBV12-5, with 10 bases aligning to TRBD1. Germline CDR1 reads LGHNT; CDR2 reads FRNRAP. V dropped 0 bases and J dropped 0; count of bases not matched to a gene: 2. CDR3 length: 17 amino acids. The CDR3 loop reads CASGLVDRGLAKNIQYF. CDR3 bases: TGTGCTAGTGGTTTGGTGGACAGGGGGTTAGCCAAAAACATTCAGTACTTC.

This clonotype was counted at least ten times. The DNA for the CDR3 is TGTGCCAGCAGCCAATCACAGGGTTTTATTCAGCCCCAGCATTTT. Encoded protein: CASSQSQGFIQPQHF. The J gene is TRBJ1-5, the V gene TRBV16; D perhaps matches TRBD1 (6 bases). This CDR3 is 15 amino acids long. V was shortened by 0 bases and J by 6 bases, with 12 bases between the two germline ends. The germline gives CDR1 KGHSY, CDR2 FQNENV.

This clonotype has more than one count but fewer than ten. The genes are TRBV7-9 and TRBJ2-7; a possible D gene is TRBD2 (6 bases). The germline CDR1 and CDR2 sequences are SEHNR and FQNEAQ (reference sequence). V was shortened by 1 base and J by 6 bases, with 13 bases between the two germline ends. The CDR3 is 14 residues long. The CDR3 DNA sequence: TGTGCCAGCAGCTTAGGTGGGCCGGAGGGCGAGCAGTACGTC. It is translated as CASSLGGPEGEQYV.

This clonotype was observed at least ten times. The rearrangement uses TRBV24-1 and TRBJ1-3; D might be TRBD1 (6 bases). Trimming stripped 4 bases from V and 0 bases from J, with 18 bases between. Germline V lookup: CDR1 KGHDR, CDR2 SFDVKD. CDR3 length: 18 amino acids. CDR3 residues: CATSDATGHRSSGNTIYF. The CDR3 nucleotides are TGTGCCACCAGTGACGCTACGGGACACCGAAGCTCTGGAAACACCATATATTTT.

The genes are TRBV28 and TRBJ2-5, with D unresolved. The germline gives CDR1 MDHEN, CDR2 SYDVKM. Trimming stripped 10 bases from V and 5 bases from J, with 14 bases between. The CDR3 has 12 residues. CDR3 loop: CATRPLGETQYF. The CDR3 nucleotides read TGTGCCACCCGACCCCTAGGGGAGACCCAGTACTTC.

A word on this clonotype: This may arise from a read error, as a much more abundant clone is one base away. The CDR3 carries no conserved terminal phenylalanine or tryptophan, so it likely arises from a read error. The chain is built from TRBV11-2 and TRBJ2-3; D may be TRBD2 (7 bases). In germline, CDR1 is SGHAT, CDR2 FQNNGV. The CDR3 extends over 16 amino acids. V was cut by 0 bases and J by 0 bases, with 10 bases left in between. The CDR3 here is CASSLDGGQSTDTQYL. In nucleotides, the CDR3 is TGTGCCAGCAGCTTAGACGGGGGGCAGAGCACAGATACGCAGTATCTT.

The rearrangement uses TRBV18 and TRBJ2-1; the match to TRBD1 covers 9 bases. J was trimmed by 6 bases and V by 4 bases; bases with no gene match: 4. The germline gives CDR1 KGHSH, CDR2 LQKENI. This CDR3 is built from 14 residues. This CDR3 is CASSRWGQGNEQFF. The CDR3 DNA is TGTGCCAGCTCACGGTGGGGACAGGGCAATGAGCAGTTCTTC.

In its sample, this clonotype was seen many times. The chain links TRBV2 to TRBJ2-2; 7 bases agree with TRBD1. This CDR3 is built from 13 residues. V gave up 8 bases and J gave up 7 bases; unmatched junction bases: 7. The germline CDR1 and CDR2 sequences are SNHLY and FYNNEI. The CDR3 DNA is TGTGCCAGCCACAGGGGAGTCAGCGGGGAGCTGTTTTTT. It translates to CASHRGVSGELFF. Full variable domain (rest looked up from reference TRBV2 and TRBJ2-2): EPEVTQTPSHQVTQMGQEVILRCVPISNHLYFYWYRQILGQKVEFLVSFYNNEISEKSEIFDDQFSVERPDGSNFTLKIRSTKLEDSAMYFCASHRGVSGELFFGEGSRLTVL.

This clonotype appeared many times. The chain joins TRBV11-2 to TRBJ1-5; no reliable D call. Trimming took 1 base from V and 5 from J, leaving 6 bases between them. The CDR3 spans 13 residues. Germline V gives CDR1 SGHAT, CDR2 FQNNGV. The CDR3 sequence: CASSLALDQPQHF. Written as DNA, the CDR3 is TGTGCCAGCAGCTTAGCTCTGGATCAGCCCCAGCATTTT.

This clonotype was counted at least ten times. The chain links TRBV24-1 to TRBJ2-5; no clear D. CDR3 size: 11 residues. Germline CDR1 is KGHDR and CDR2 is SFDVKD. V shed 3 bases and J shed 5 bases, with 3 bases lying between them. The CDR3 nucleotides are TGTGCCACCAGTGATGTCGAGACCCAGTACTTC. This translates into CATSDVETQYF.

This clonotype was found many times. The chain recombines TRBV6-2 or TRBV6-3 with TRBJ2-7; D unresolved. Trimming cost V 6 bases and J 4 bases, with 10 bases left between them. This CDR3 comprises 12 residues. Germline values: CDR1 MNHEY, CDR2 SVGEGT. The CDR3 DNA reads TGTGCCAGCAGGACAAGACCTTACGAGCAGTACTTC. It codes for CASRTRPYEQYF.

The chain uses TRBV18 and TRBJ2-1, with 9 bases matching TRBD1. Germline CDR1 KGHSH, CDR2 LQKENI. The V gene end was trimmed by 4 bases and the J gene end by 0 bases; junction bases not matched to a gene: 4. The CDR3 totals 16 residues. The CDR3 loop reads CASSLRDRVSYNEQFF. CDR3 nucleotides: TGTGCCAGCTCACTCCGGGACAGGGTCTCCTACAATGAGCAGTTCTTC.

This clonotype was seen at least ten times. The chain uses TRBV14 and TRBJ2-5, with D tentatively TRBD1 (6 bases). CDR3 length: 13 residues. Germline V gives CDR1 SGHDN, CDR2 FVKESK. The V end lost 10 bases, the J end lost 3 bases, and 15 bases lay between the germline ends. CDR3 loop: CATRWGREETQYF. The CDR3 nucleotides read TGTGCCACTCGGTGGGGGCGGGAAGAGACCCAGTACTTC. The variable domain in full, completed from reference TRBV14 and TRBJ2-5, reads EAGVTQFPSHSVIEKGQTVTLRCDPISGHDNLYWYRRVMGKEIKFLLHFVKESKQDESGMPNNRFLAERTGGTYSTLKVQPAELEDSGVYFCATRWGREETQYFGPGTRLLVL.

At least ten counts were recorded for this clonotype. The gene calls are TRBV18 and TRBJ1-1; no reliable D call. CDR1 is KGHSH and CDR2 is LQKENI in the germline V gene. The CDR3 length is 13 residues. Trimming shortened V by 3 bases and J by 5 bases, and 10 bases separated the two germline ends. The CDR3 DNA follows: TGTGCCAGCTCACCCCTTGAGTGGACTGAAGCTTTCTTT. It encodes CASSPLEWTEAFF.

In this sample, this clonotype turned up many times. The genes are TRBV7-9 and TRBJ2-1, with D unclear. Between the trimmed V and J ends, which lost 5 bases and 4 bases, there was a span of 12 bases. CDR1 and CDR2 (germline): SEHNR, FQNEAQ (reference sequence). The CDR3 sequence is 14 residues long. The CDR3 loop reads CASSPPGPYNEQFF. CDR3 DNA sequence: TGTGCCAGCAGCCCCCCCGGGCCTTACAATGAGCAGTTCTTC.

This clonotype came up many times. The V and J genes are TRBV6-6 and TRBJ2-7; perhaps TRBD1 as D (6 bases). The germline V gene has CDR1 MNHNY and CDR2 SVGAGI (reference sequence). With 5 bases removed from V and 3 bases from J, the gap between germline ends came to 11 bases. The CDR3 sequence is 13 residues long. For the CDR3, the DNA is TGTGCCAGCAGTCGCCAGGGGTACTACGAGCAGTACGTC. It yields the protein CASSRQGYYEQYV.

This clonotype has a count of ten or more. This chain joins TRBV3-1 and TRBJ1-3; possible D gene TRBD1, 5 bases. CDR1 and CDR2 (germline): LGHDT, YNNKEL (reference sequence). The CDR3 is made up of 15 amino acids. The V gene lost 1 base and the J gene lost 2 bases, with 9 bases spanning the gap. The CDR3 loop is CASSQAGGTGNTIYF. CDR3 DNA: TGTGCCAGCAGCCAAGCCGGGGGTACTGGAAACACCATATATTTT.